What follows describes a single T cell receptor beta chain. Its antigen is as yet unknown. This sample was taken from a study of PD-1 blockade in classical Hodgkin lymphoma. This CDR3 has 15 residues. With 1 base clipped from V and 5 bases from J, the junction kept 6 bases outside the gene matches. Per germline, CDR1 SGHNT and CDR2 YENEEA. The study's findings and limits: Newly diagnosed patients were reported to start with lower TCR diversity than healthy donors.

Profiled with immunoSEQ multiplex PCR; TCRdb holds only in-frame clones, not every one. The sample gives about 40,000 clones, around 87% of which show up once; approximately 8.8% is in the top ten. Every patient was affected by relapse after autologous stem cell transplantation, while exposure to brentuximab vedotin was not uniform. V usage is TRBV11-3 and J usage is TRBJ2-5, with 8 bases fitting TRBD1. This TCR derives from a human donor with classical Hodgkin lymphoma. This material consisted of peripheral blood mononuclear cells (PBMCs), taken at baseline. The CDR3, as DNA: TGTGCCAGCAGCTTAGGGCAGGGGGCAGGGGAGACCCAGTACTTC. Its protein is CASSLGQGAGETQYF.